This T cell receptor beta chain is drawn from a study of tumor-infiltrating lymphocytes in primary liver carcinoma. Study background: Resecting the tumor surgically was how the patients' primary liver carcinoma was treated. Maximum tumor diameters ranged from roughly 4 to 10 cm, stage T1-T3 N0M0.

Using a constant-region primer together with ProtoScript II reverse transcriptase, TCR beta cDNA was made from about 500 ng of total RNA. Three-round nested multiplex PCR performed with slightly modified ARM-PCR produced the TCR beta libraries. With TRBV1-TRBV30 forward primers and a C-beta reverse primer, the first two PCR rounds were run for 10 to 11 cycles each. TCRdb redid the calling of the multiplex PCR reads with MiXCR, one entry per CDR3 protein. This table has about 320,000 distinct CDR3 sequences, roughly 60% appearing once. In its sample, this clonotype was seen once. At one boundary the junction diverges from the germline segment, which might be a read error. The CDR3 sequence is 14 residues long. Germline V gives CDR1 SGHAT, CDR2 FQNNGV. Germline DNA was also extracted, and blood RNA derived from unsorted whole blood.

The TCR was taken from a woman aged 25 to 39 with primary liver carcinoma and hepatitis B virus infection. V and J are TRBV11-2 and TRBJ1-1; D remains ambiguous. Input material: peripheral blood. The CDR3 region is CVSSLRAMDTEAFF. CDR3 nucleotide sequence: TGTGTCAGCAGCTTAAGGGCTATGGACACTGAAGCTTTCTTT.